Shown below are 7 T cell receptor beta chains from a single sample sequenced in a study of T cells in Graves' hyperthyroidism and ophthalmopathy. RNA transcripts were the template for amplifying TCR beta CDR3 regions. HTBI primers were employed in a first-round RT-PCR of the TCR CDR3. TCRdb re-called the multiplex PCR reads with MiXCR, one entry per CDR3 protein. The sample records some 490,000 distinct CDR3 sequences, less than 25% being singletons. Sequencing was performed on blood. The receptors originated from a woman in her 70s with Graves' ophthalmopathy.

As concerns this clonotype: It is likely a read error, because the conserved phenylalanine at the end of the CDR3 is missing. The chain's CDR3 is CASSFGSTGNTIYL. DNA of the CDR3: TGTGCCAGCAGCTTCGGGTCAACTGGAAACACCATATATCTT. The gene calls are TRBV7-8 and TRBJ1-3; D gene ambiguous. Per germline, CDR1 SGHVS and CDR2 FQNEAQ. The CDR3 loop spans 14 amino acids. V lost 3 bases and J 2 bases, leaving 8 bases between the germline ends.

CDR3 nucleotides: TGTGCCAGCTCACCAGAGAATCAGGGCAGTGGCTACACCTTC. It is translated as CASSPENQGSGYTF. The chain links TRBV18 to TRBJ1-2; possible D gene TRBD1, 5 bases. V lost 2 bases, J lost 7 bases, and 14 bases lay in between. From germline, CDR1 is KGHSH and CDR2 LQKENI. This CDR3 contains 14 residues.

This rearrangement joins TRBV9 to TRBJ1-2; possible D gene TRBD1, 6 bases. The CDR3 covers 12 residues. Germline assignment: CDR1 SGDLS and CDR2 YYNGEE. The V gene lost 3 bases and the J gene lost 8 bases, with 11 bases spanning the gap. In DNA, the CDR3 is TGTGCCAGCAGCGGGGGACATCGGGGCTACACCTTC. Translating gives CASSGGHRGYTF.

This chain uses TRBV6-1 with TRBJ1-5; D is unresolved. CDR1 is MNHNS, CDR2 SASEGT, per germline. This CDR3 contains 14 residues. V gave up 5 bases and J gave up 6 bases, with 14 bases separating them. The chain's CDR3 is CASSQQPEGQPQHF. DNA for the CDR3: TGTGCCAGCAGTCAACAGCCCGAGGGTCAGCCCCAGCATTTT.

As DNA, the CDR3 is TGTGCCACTACACCCCGGGAGCCCTACGAGCAGTACTTC. Amino acids: CATTPREPYEQYF. The V call is TRBV10-3, the J call TRBJ2-7, with D perhaps TRBD2 (6 bases). CDR1 and CDR2 from the germline V gene are ENHRY and SYGVKD. The CDR3 runs 13 residues. Trimming shortened V by 10 bases and J by 2 bases, and 15 bases separated the two germline ends.

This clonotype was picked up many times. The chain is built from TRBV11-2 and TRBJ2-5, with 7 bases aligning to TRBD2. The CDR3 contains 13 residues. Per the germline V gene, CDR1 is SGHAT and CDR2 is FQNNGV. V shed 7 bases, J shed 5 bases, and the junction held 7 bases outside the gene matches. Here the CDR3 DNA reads TGTGCCAGCACCCCTGGGAGGGCGGAGACCCAGTACTTC. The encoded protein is CASTPGRAETQYF.

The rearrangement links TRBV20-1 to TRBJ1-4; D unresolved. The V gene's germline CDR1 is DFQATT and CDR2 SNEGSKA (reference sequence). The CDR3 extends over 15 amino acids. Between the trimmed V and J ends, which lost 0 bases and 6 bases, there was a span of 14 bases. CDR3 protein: CSARELRREYEKLFF. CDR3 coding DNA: TGCAGTGCTAGAGAATTAAGGAGAGAGTATGAAAAACTGTTTTTT.